This TCR beta chain was identified during a study of response to subunit inactivated influenza vaccine. Study-wide results and limits: The authors offered the suggestion that each seasonal influenza vaccination recruits few new T cells.

As to this clonotype: Antigen specificity is unknown.

From the RT-PCR reads, TCRdb called clonotypes with MiXCR, one entry per CDR3 protein. This table has hundreds of thousands of distinct CDR3 sequences, less than 20% appearing once. The sample here was PBMCs from blood, taken about 13 days after vaccination. The origin of this receptor is a man in his fifties who received an inactivated influenza vaccine.

The chain's CDR3 is CASSQVASYGYTF. CDR3 DNA sequence: TGTGCCAGCAGCCAAGTCGCCAGCTATGGCTACACCTTC. The chain couples TRBV3-1 to TRBJ1-2; no clear D gene. The CDR3 is 13 residues long. Germline CDR1 reads LGHDT; CDR2 reads YNNKEL (reference sequence). V was cut by 1 base and J by 4 bases, with 7 bases left in between.